The 5 T cell receptor beta chains listed next were all sequenced from one sample in a study of neurological immune-mediated disorders. Each CDR3 protein is one row after TCRdb ran MiXCR on the 5' RACE reads. The sample contains 71,000 or so distinct CDR3 sequences, 5% to 5.5% of which appear only once. The sequenced sample was PBMCs. The receptors here all came from a woman in her twenties or thirties with multiple sclerosis.

This chain joins TRBV10-2 and TRBJ2-5; no clear D gene. Looked up from germline, CDR1 is WSHSY and CDR2 is SAAADI. This CDR3 comprises 13 residues. Between the trimmed V and J ends, which lost 4 bases and 3 bases, there was a span of 9 bases. CDR3 loop: CASSGTGEETQYF. The DNA of the CDR3 is TGCGCCAGCAGTGGGACCGGAGAAGAGACCCAGTACTTC.

Ten or more counts support this clonotype. The J gene is TRBJ2-3, the V gene TRBV20-1; D uncertain. CDR1 is DFQATT, CDR2 SNEGSKA, per germline (reference sequence). This CDR3 comprises 12 residues. With 6 bases removed from V and 3 bases from J, the gap between germline ends came to 10 bases. The CDR3 nucleotides are TGCAGTGCCCATTCGGTAACAGATACGCAGTATTTT. Its translation: CSAHSVTDTQYF.

There are many counts of this clonotype. This chain joins TRBV10-3 and TRBJ2-2; D may be TRBD1 (5 bases). Germline assignment: CDR1 ENHRY and CDR2 SYGVKD. V lost 8 bases and J lost 1, with 14 bases in between. This CDR3 contains 15 residues. The CDR3 DNA reads TGTGCCATCGGGGCTCGGACGGTGAACACCGGGGAGCTGTTTTTT. It translates to CAIGARTVNTGELFF.

In its sample, this clonotype was seen many times. This chain joins TRBV6-5 and TRBJ1-1, with D hard to call. The CDR3 runs to 15 residues. V was pared by 6 bases and J by 1 base, with 15 bases between. Germline V lookup: CDR1 MNHEY, CDR2 SVGAGI. CDR3 residues: CASRDLLRQNTEAFF. The CDR3 nucleotides read TGTGCCAGCAGGGATCTGCTACGGCAGAACACTGAAGCTTTCTTT.

The table lists this clonotype with many counts. V is TRBV12-3 or TRBV12-4 and J is TRBJ2-2, with D unresolved. Trimming removed 2 bases from V and 3 bases from J, with 22 bases in between. CDR3 length equals 19 residues. The CDR3 DNA sequence: TGTGCCAGCAGTTTATCGAAGGGCGCCGATCCAAAATACACCGGGGAGCTGTTTTTT. This codes for CASSLSKGADPKYTGELFF.